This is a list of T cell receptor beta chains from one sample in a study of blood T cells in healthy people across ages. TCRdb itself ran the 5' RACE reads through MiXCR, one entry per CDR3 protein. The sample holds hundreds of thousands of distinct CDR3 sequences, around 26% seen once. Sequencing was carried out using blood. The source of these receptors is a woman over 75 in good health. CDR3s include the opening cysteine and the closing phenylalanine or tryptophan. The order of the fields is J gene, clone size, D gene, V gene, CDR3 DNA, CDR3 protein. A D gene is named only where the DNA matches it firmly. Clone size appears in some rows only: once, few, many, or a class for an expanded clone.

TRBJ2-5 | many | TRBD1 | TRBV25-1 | TGTGCCAGCAGTGTGACGGACAGGGGGATACCCCAGTACTTC | CASSVTDRGIPQYF
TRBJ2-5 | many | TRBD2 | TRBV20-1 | TGCAGTGCTCACCCCCAAAGCGGGGGGACTCAAGAGACCCAGTACTTC | CSAHPQSGGTQETQYF
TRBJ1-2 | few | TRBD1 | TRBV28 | TGTGCCAGCAGTCCGGGACAGGGCAGCTACACCTTC | CASSPGQGSYTF
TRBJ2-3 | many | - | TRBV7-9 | TGTGCCACTTCGCATGGCACAGATACGCAGTATTTT | CATSHGTDTQYF
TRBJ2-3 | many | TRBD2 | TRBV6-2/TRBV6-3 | TGTGCCAGCAGCCCCGGACTAGGTGGGACAGATACGCAGTATTTT | CASSPGLGGTDTQYF
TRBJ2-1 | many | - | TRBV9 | TGTGCCAGCAGCGGGATCGGGACCCTGAGTAATGAGCAGTTCTTC | CASSGIGTLSNEQFF
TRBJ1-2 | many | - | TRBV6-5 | TGTGCCAGCACCCCGAAGGGCCTCTATGGCTACACCTTC | CASTPKGLYGYTF
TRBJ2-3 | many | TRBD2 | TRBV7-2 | TGTGCCAGCAGCCCATTTCCCGAGGGAGGGGCGCTCACAGATACGCAGTATTTT | CASSPFPEGGALTDTQYF
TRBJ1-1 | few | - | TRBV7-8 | TGTGCCAGCAGCTTAGGGGGGGCAGGGGCAGGGAAGGCTGAAGCTTTCTTT | CASSLGGAGAGKAEAFF
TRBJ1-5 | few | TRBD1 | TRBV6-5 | TGTGCCAGCAGTCCCCGGACAGGTATCGGGCATCAGCCCCAGCATTTT | CASSPRTGIGHQPQHF
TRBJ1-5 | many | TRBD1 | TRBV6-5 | TGTGCCAGCAGCTCGGGACAGAGCAATCAGCCCCAGCATTTT | CASSSGQSNQPQHF
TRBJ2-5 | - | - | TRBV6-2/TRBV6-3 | TGTGCCAGCAGTTACCCGAAAGGGACCGACGTAGAGACCCAGTACTTC | CASSYPKGTDVETQYF
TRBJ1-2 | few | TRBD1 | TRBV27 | TGTGCCAGCAGCCGGCGGGGGGGACAGGGCTATGGCTACACCTTC | CASSRRGGQGYGYTF
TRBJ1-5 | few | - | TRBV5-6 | TGTGCCAGCAGGTTATCACCGACGGGCAATCAGCCCCAGCATTTT | CASRLSPTGNQPQHF
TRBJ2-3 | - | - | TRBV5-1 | TGCGCCAGCAGCTTGGGGGACGCCGGGTCAGATACGCAGTATTTT | CASSLGDAGSDTQYF
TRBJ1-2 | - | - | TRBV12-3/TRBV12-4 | TGTGCCAGCAGTCTAGATTCGGGCTATGGCTACACCTTC | CASSLDSGYGYTF
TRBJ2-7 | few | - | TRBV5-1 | TGCGCCAGCAGCTTACAGGGTCTCTCCTACGAGCAGTACTTC | CASSLQGLSYEQYF
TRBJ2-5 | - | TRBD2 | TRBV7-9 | TGTGCCAGCAGCTCCTGGGGACTAGTGGGGGAGACCCAGTACTTC | CASSSWGLVGETQYF
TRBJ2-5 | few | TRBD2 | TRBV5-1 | TGCGCCAGCTCAGGGCTAGCGGCCTGGGGTGAGGCCCAGTACTTC | CASSGLAAWGEAQYF
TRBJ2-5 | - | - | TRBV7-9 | TGTGCCAGCAGCTTAAAGGGGACCGGTTTGGAGACCCAGTACTTC | CASSLKGTGLETQYF
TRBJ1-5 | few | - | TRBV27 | TGTGCCAGCAGTTTTAATTCGAGGAGCAATCAGCCCCAGCATTTT | CASSFNSRSNQPQHF
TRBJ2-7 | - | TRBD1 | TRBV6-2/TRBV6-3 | TGTGCCAGCAGTTACGGGACAGGGCCCTACGAGCAGTACTTC | CASSYGTGPYEQYF
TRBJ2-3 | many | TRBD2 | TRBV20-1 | TGCAGTGGACTAGCGGGGCTAGATACGCAGTATTTT | CSGLAGLDTQYF
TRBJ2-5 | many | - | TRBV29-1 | TGCAGCGTTCAGGACGTGAGGGCAGAGACCCAGTACTTC | CSVQDVRAETQYF
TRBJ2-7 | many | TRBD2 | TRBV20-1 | TGCAGTGCCCCACGGGGGGGTAGATCGATCGAGCAGTACTTC | CSAPRGGRSIEQYF
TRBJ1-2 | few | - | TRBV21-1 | TGTGCCAGTTCCGGTAAACCCGGGACAGGGAACTATGGCTACACCTTC | CASSGKPGTGNYGYTF
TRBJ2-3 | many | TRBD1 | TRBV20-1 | TGCAGTGCCAACAGACAGGGTTACACAGATACGCAGTATTTT | CSANRQGYTDTQYF
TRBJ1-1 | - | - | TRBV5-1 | TGCGCCAACAGCTTGGACGGCCTGAACACTGAAGCTTTCTTT | CANSLDGLNTEAFF
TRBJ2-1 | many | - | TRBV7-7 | TGTGCCAGCAGCTTAGCGGCTGGAGTGGGGGCCGGGTTGGATGAGCAGTTCTTC | CASSLAAGVGAGLDEQFF
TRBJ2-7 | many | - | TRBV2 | TGTGCCAGCAGGGAGGCACACGGGGTCTACGAGCAGTACTTC | CASREAHGVYEQYF
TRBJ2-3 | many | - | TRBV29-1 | TGCAGCGTTGATGGGGCGGGGGATACGCAGTATTTT | CSVDGAGDTQYF
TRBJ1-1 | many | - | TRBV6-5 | TGTGCCAGCAGTTCAAGGACGGCGAACACTGAAGCTTTCTTT | CASSSRTANTEAFF
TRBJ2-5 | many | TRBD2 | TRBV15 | TGTGCCACCAGCCAGCGGGAAAACTCGTACCAAGAGACCCAGTACTTC | CATSQRENSYQETQYF
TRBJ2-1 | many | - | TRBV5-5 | TGTGCCAGCGGCCGCAGGGGGGATGAGCAGTTCTTC | CASGRRGDEQFF
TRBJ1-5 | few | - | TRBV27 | TGTGCCAGCAGTTTTGAGAAAGGGCCCCAGCATTTT | CASSFEKGPQHF
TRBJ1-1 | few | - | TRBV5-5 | TGTGCCAGCAACTGGGCCGGGGACGCAACTGAAGCTTTCTTT | CASNWAGDATEAFF